This TCR beta chain was sequenced during a study of blood T cell repertoires in COVID-19. Using immunoSEQ multiplex PCR, the repertoire was profiled, and TCRdb retains in-frame clones only, with some absent. Among about 70,000 clones, 81% were seen once, and the ten largest hold roughly 0.83%. Losses at the gene ends were 3 bases for V and 7 bases for J; bases not matched to a gene: 12. Germline CDR1 is SGDLS and CDR2 is YYNGEE. The CDR3 is made up of 16 amino acids. There are a few counts of this clone. This TCR was recovered from a woman between 65 and 79 years old with acute or convalescent COVID-19. Sequencing was performed on peripheral blood. This sequence joins TRBV9 and TRBJ1-4; 7 bases are shared with TRBD1. The CDR3 is CASSAPGGGLFEKLFF. The CDR3, as DNA: TGTGCCAGCAGCGCCCCGGGAGGGGGCCTGTTTGAAAAACTGTTTTTT.